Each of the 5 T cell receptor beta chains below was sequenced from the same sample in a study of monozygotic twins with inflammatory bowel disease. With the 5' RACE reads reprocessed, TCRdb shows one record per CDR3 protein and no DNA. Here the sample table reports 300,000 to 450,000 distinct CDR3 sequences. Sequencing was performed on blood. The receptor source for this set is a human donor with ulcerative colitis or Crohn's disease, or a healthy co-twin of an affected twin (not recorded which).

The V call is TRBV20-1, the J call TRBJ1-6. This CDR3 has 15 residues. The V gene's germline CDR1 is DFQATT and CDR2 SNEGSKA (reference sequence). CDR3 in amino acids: CSAPYSGSNNSPLHF.

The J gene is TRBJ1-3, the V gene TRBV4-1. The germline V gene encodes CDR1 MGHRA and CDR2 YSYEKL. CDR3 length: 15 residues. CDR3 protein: CASSQDGGSGNTIYF.

The CDR3 is CASSAGLAGGYTDTQYF. V gene TRBV5-1 combines with J gene TRBJ2-3; as DNA is missing, the TRBD2 call by TCRdb cannot be tested. CDR1 is SGHRS and CDR2 is YFSETQ in the germline V gene. This CDR3 contains 17 residues.

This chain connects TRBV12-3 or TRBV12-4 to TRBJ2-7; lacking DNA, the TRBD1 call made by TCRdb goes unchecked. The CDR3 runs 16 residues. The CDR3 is CASSRARGGDSYEQYF.

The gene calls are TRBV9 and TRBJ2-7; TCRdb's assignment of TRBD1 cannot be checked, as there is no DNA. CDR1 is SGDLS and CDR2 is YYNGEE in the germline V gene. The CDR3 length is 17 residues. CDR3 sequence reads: CASSVDSGGFSSYEQYF.